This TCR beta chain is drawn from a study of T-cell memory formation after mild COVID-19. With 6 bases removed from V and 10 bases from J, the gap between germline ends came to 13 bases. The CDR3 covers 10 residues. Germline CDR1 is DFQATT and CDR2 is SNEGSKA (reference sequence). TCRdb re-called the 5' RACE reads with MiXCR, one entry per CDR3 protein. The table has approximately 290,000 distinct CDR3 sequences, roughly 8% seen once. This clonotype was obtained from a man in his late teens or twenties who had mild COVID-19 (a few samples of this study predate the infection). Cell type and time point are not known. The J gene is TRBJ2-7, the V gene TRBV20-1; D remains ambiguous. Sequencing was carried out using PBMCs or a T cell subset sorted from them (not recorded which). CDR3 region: CSAKQVAQYV. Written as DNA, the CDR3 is TGCAGTGCGAAACAAGTAGCTCAGTACGTC.